A single sample is the source of the 4 T cell receptor beta chains below, sequenced in a study of CD8+ T cells in alopecia areata. cDNA serving as the sequencing template came from extracted, reverse transcribed RNA. Data came from immunoSEQ multiplex PCR; TCRdb stores just in-frame clones and leaves some out. The sample yields approximately 130,000 clones, approximately 47% seen once. Sequencing used NKG2D-low CD8+ T cells sorted from blood. The receptors were gathered from a human donor with alopecia areata.

Note on this clone: The junction does not match germline at one end; this may be a read error. The V gene is TRBV9, the J gene TRBJ1-2; D may be TRBD1 (5 bases). Germline CDR1 is SGDLS and CDR2 is YYNGEE. The CDR3 spans 12 residues. The CDR3 loop reads CASSEGTGTTHF. The CDR3 DNA follows: TGTGCCAGCAGCGAAGGCACCGGGACCACACACTTC. The full variable domain, in which reference TRBV9 and TRBJ1-2 provide the parts outside the CDR3, is DSGVTQTPKHLITATGQRVTLRCSPRSGDLSVYWYQQSLDQGLQFLIQYYNGEERAKGNILERFSAQQFPDLHSELNLSSLELGDSALYFCASSEGTGTTHFGSGTRLTVV.

This clone was seen a few times. The chain carries TRBV14 and TRBJ2-2; possible D gene TRBD1, 6 bases. Germline V lookup: CDR1 SGHDN, CDR2 FVKESK. The CDR3 spans 18 residues. Trimming took 0 bases from V and 3 from J, leaving 17 bases between them. The CDR3 DNA sequence: TGTGCCAGCAGCCAAGATCCCGGACAGCCCCCCTACACCGGGGAGCTGTTTTTT. Encoded protein: CASSQDPGQPPYTGELFF.

This clone was detected a few times. The chain has TRBV29-1 and TRBJ2-7, with 8 bases fitting TRBD1. In germline, CDR1 is SQVTM, CDR2 ANQGSEA. The CDR3 consists of 15 residues. Germline trimming cut 1 base from V and 1 base from J; bases unmatched to any gene: 6. CDR3 nucleotides: TGCAGCGTTGAAGTACCGGACAGGGAATCCTACGAGCAGTACTTC. Amino acids: CSVEVPDRESYEQYF.

The chain carries TRBV5-6 and TRBJ2-5; D is unresolved. V lost 2 bases to trimming and J lost 12 bases, with 11 bases between them. Germline values: CDR1 SGHDT, CDR2 YYEEEE. The CDR3 contains 11 residues. In DNA, the CDR3 is TGTGCCAGCAGCTTAGGGTCGACGGAGTACTTC. Protein: CASSLGSTEYF.